This T cell receptor (beta chain) originates from a study of OX40 agonist ivuxolimab in advanced cancers. Study as a whole: A history of anti-PD-1, anti-PD-L1 or anti-CTLA-4 therapy was acceptable, and roughly 40% had some.

Per the germline V gene, CDR1 is MGHRA and CDR2 is YSYEKL. V lost 2 bases and J lost 3, with 17 bases in between. This CDR3 comprises 16 residues. TCRdb keeps only in-frame clones here, not all; method: immunoSEQ multiplex PCR. The table includes about 28,000 clones, approximately 80% detected once. The specimen was CD4+ or CD8+ T cells sorted from blood, collected in a trial of the OX40 agonist ivuxolimab. The sequence was collected from an adult with an advanced solid tumor such as melanoma, head and neck, liver or kidney cancer. The chain couples TRBV4-1 to TRBJ2-7; a possible D gene is TRBD1 (7 bases). The CDR3 DNA is TGCGCCAGCAGCCAAAATAGCGGCAGGGGGAGCTACGAGCAGTACTTC. This translates into CASSQNSGRGSYEQYF.